These T cell receptor beta chains were read from a single sample in a study of T cell responses to AZD1222 COVID-19 vaccine. Data came from immunoSEQ multiplex PCR; TCRdb stores just in-frame clones and leaves some out. The sample has fewer than 130,000 clones, around 90% seen once. The sequenced sample was peripheral blood, obtained 28 days after the second AZD1222 dose. These receptors all come from an adult who received the AZD1222 COVID-19 vaccine. CDR3s include the opening cysteine and the closing phenylalanine or tryptophan. A D gene is named only where the DNA matches it firmly. The size entry is marked missing in some rows and otherwise reads once, few, many or a size class.

clone_size	d_call	v_call	j_call	cdr3_aa	cdr3_nt
-	TRBD2	TRBV10-1	TRBJ2-7	CASSEPVAGGQARQYF	TGCGCCAGCAGTGAGCCGGTAGCGGGAGGGCAAGCTCGGCAGTACTTC
-	TRBD1	TRBV7-9	TRBJ1-2	CASSLVWTGNYGYTF	TGTGCCAGCAGCTTAGTCTGGACAGGGAACTATGGCTACACCTTC
-	-	TRBV30	TRBJ2-1	CAWRRQLADEQFF	TGTGCCTGGAGGAGACAACTAGCTGATGAGCAGTTCTTC
-	-	TRBV6-1	TRBJ1-5	CASSGRPTAAMNQPQHF	TGTGCCAGCAGTGGACGACCGACAGCTGCAATGAATCAGCCCCAGCATTTT
-	TRBD1	TRBV18	TRBJ1-4	CASSPRHGTGNEKLFF	TGTGCCAGCTCACCACGGCACGGGACAGGGAATGAAAAACTGTTTTTT
-	TRBD1	TRBV5-4	TRBJ1-2	CASSYGTANYGYTF	TGTGCCAGCAGTTACGGGACAGCCAACTATGGCTACACCTTC
-	-	TRBV13	TRBJ1-5	CASRQGTEGNQPQHF	TGTGCCAGCAGGCAGGGCACCGAGGGCAATCAGCCCCAGCATTTT
-	-	TRBV2	TRBJ2-5	CASMAGAGETQYF	TGTGCCAGCATGGCAGGGGCAGGGGAGACCCAGTACTTC
-	TRBD1	TRBV18	TRBJ2-7	CASSPRGAGGVWEQYF	TGTGCCAGCTCACCACGGGGGGCAGGGGGCGTATGGGAGCAGTACTTC
-	-	TRBV13	TRBJ2-3	CASSGRGHGTDTQYF	TGTGCCAGCAGCGGACGGGGACATGGCACAGATACGCAGTATTTT
few	TRBD2	TRBV7-2	TRBJ2-1	CASSLSGGLAGANNEQFF	TGTGCCAGCAGCTTATCGGGGGGACTAGCGGGAGCAAACAATGAGCAGTTCTTC
-	-	TRBV2	TRBJ2-7	CASRLDILSYEQYF	TGTGCCAGCCGATTGGACATCCTCTCCTACGAGCAGTACTTC
-	-	TRBV27	TRBJ1-1	CASSLYGNRNTEAFF	TGTGCCAGCAGTTTATACGGAAACAGGAACACTGAAGCTTTCTTT
-	TRBD1	TRBV5-1	TRBJ1-1	CASSVGGTGASRAFF	TGCGCCAGCAGCGTTGGCGGGACAGGGGCTTCGAGGGCTTTCTTT
-	-	TRBV9	TRBJ2-3	CASSVAGADTQYF	TGTGCCAGCAGCGTAGCAGGGGCAGATACGCAGTATTTT
-	-	TRBV18	TRBJ2-1	CASSPTSQGTGQFF	TGTGCCAGCTCACCAACATCACAGGGTACCGGGCAGTTCTTC
-	-	TRBV4-1	TRBJ1-2	CASRQGIQYQKPNYGYTF	TGCGCCAGCAGACAAGGAATCCAGTATCAGAAACCCAACTATGGCTACACCTTC
once	-	TRBV29-1	TRBJ2-7	CSVETTAYEQYF	TGCAGCGTTGAAACTACGGCCTACGAGCAGTACTTC
-	TRBD1	TRBV6-1	TRBJ1-2	CASSDWTGGGPGGYTF	TGTGCCAGCAGTGACTGGACAGGGGGCGGTCCGGGTGGCTACACCTTC
-	TRBD1	TRBV10-3	TRBJ1-3	CAISERDRGSGNTIYF	TGTGCCATCAGTGAAAGGGACAGGGGGTCTGGAAACACCATATATTTT
-	-	TRBV27	TRBJ2-3	CASSLEGPRTDTQYF	TGTGCCAGCAGTCTCGAGGGCCCGCGCACAGATACGCAGTATTTT
-	TRBD1	TRBV10-3	TRBJ2-7	CATGQGARIYEQYF	TGTGCCACCGGCCAGGGGGCGCGAATCTACGAGCAGTACTTC
-	-	TRBV7-9	TRBJ2-7	CASSPTGGISYEQYF	TGTGCCAGCAGCCCGACAGGTGGGATCTCCTACGAGCAGTACTTC
-	TRBD2	TRBV5-4	TRBJ2-7	CASSPGGGRVDEQYF	TGTGCCAGCAGCCCCGGAGGCGGGAGGGTAGACGAGCAGTACTTC
-	-	TRBV6-5	TRBJ2-7	CASSAGQTSSLYF	TGTGCCAGCAGCGCGGGACAGACCTCCTCTCTGTACTTC
-	-	TRBV9	TRBJ1-2	CASSVVQGSNYGYTF	TGTGCCAGCAGCGTAGTCCAGGGATCTAACTATGGCTACACCTTC
-	-	TRBV7-9	TRBJ1-2	CASGTDNYGYTF	TGTGCCAGCGGTACAGACAACTATGGCTACACCTTC
-	-	TRBV21-1	TRBJ2-4	CASSKALKLAKNIQYF	TGTGCCAGCAGCAAAGCGCTGAAGTTAGCCAAAAACATTCAGTACTTC
-	-	TRBV5-1	TRBJ2-3	CASAGPSTDTQYF	TGCGCCAGCGCGGGGCCTAGCACAGATACGCAGTATTTT
-	TRBD1	TRBV28	TRBJ1-5	CASRLGQAYSNQPQHF	TGTGCCAGCCGTTTGGGACAGGCCTATAGCAATCAGCCCCAGCATTTT
-	TRBD2	TRBV19	TRBJ2-2	CASSKGLAGAGTGELFF	TGTGCCAGTAGTAAGGGACTAGCGGGAGCTGGGACCGGGGAGCTGTTTTTT
-	-	TRBV28	TRBJ1-1	CASSALGLGVEDTEAFF	TGTGCCAGCAGTGCATTGGGATTGGGGGTGGAGGACACTGAAGCTTTCTTT
-	-	TRBV19	TRBJ2-1	CASSINVRDPYNEQFF	TGTGCCAGTAGTATCAACGTAAGGGACCCCTACAATGAGCAGTTCTTC
-	-	TRBV5-8	TRBJ2-6	CASSLLSPGANVLTF	TGTGCCAGCAGCTTGCTTTCCCCTGGGGCCAACGTCCTGACTTTC
once	-	TRBV6-1	TRBJ1-5	CASSEVLAYSNQPQHF	TGTGCCAGCAGTGAAGTTCTTGCATATAGCAATCAGCCCCAGCATTTT
few	TRBD2	TRBV6-5	TRBJ2-3	CASSPLAGADTQYF	TGTGCCAGCAGTCCTTTAGCGGGAGCAGATACGCAGTATTTT
-	TRBD1	TRBV28	TRBJ1-3	CASSLYRGLRNTIYF	TGTGCCAGCAGTTTGTACAGGGGGCTTAGGAACACCATATATTTT
-	TRBD2	TRBV7-3	TRBJ2-1	CATRLAGTGEQFF	TGTGCCACCAGACTAGCGGGAACGGGTGAGCAGTTCTTC
-	TRBD1	TRBV29-1	TRBJ2-1	CSVRQGEYNEQFF	TGCAGCGTCCGACAGGGGGAGTACAATGAGCAGTTCTTC
-	TRBD1	TRBV10-3	TRBJ1-1	CAIRDRENTEAFF	TGTGCCATCAGGGACAGGGAAAACACTGAAGCTTTCTTT
-	TRBD2	TRBV4-2	TRBJ2-5	CASSWGTSGKETQYF	TGTGCCAGCAGCTGGGGCACTAGCGGGAAAGAGACCCAGTACTTC
-	TRBD2	TRBV11-2	TRBJ2-7	CATVLAGVDEQYF	TGTGCCACCGTACTAGCGGGAGTTGACGAGCAGTACTTC
-	-	TRBV3-1/TRBV3-2	TRBJ1-5	CASSQVLGANQPQHF	TGTGCCAGCAGCCAAGTTCTAGGGGCCAATCAGCCCCAGCATTTT
-	TRBD1	TRBV2	TRBJ1-2	CASSPRAPGTGLGYTF	TGTGCCAGCAGTCCCCGAGCACCCGGGACAGGGCTTGGCTACACCTTC
-	-	TRBV6-2/TRBV6-3	TRBJ1-1	CASSYESGVTLGEAFF	TGTGCCAGCAGTTACGAGAGCGGTGTTACCCTCGGCGAAGCTTTCTTT
-	TRBD1	TRBV19	TRBJ1-2	CASSNDRERDGYTF	TGTGCCAGTAGTAATGACAGGGAACGGGACGGCTACACCTTC